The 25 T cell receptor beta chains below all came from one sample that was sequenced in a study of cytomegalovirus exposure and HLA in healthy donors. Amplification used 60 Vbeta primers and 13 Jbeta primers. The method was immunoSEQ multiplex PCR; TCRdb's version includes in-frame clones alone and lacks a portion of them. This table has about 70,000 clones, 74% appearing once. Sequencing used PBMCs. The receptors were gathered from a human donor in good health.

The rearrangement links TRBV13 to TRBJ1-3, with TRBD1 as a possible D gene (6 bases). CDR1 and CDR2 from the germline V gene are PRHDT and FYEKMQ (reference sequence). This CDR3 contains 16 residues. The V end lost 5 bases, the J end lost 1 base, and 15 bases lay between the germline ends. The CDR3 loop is CASSPKPGESGNTIYF. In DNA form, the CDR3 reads TGTGCCAGCAGCCCTAAGCCAGGGGAATCTGGAAACACCATATATTTT.

The CDR3 bases are TGTGCCAGCAGCTTAACAGGGGGCACATCGAACACTGAAGCTTTCTTT. Its translation is CASSLTGGTSNTEAFF. The chain couples TRBV5-6 to TRBJ1-1, with 9 bases fitting TRBD1. Germline trimming cut 2 bases from V and 1 base from J; bases unmatched to any gene: 6. This CDR3 has 16 amino acids. Looked up from germline, CDR1 is SGHDT and CDR2 is YYEEEE.

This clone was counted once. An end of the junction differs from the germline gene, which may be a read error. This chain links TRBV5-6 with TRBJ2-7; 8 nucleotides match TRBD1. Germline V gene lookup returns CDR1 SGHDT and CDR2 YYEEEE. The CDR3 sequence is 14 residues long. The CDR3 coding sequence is TGTGCCAGCACCTGGACAGGGCCCTCCTACAAGCAGTACTTC. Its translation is CASTWTGPSYKQYF. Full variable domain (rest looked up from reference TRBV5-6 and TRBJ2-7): DAGVTQSPTHLIKTRGQQVTLRCSPKSGHDTVSWYQQALGQGPQFIFQYYEEEERQRGNFPDRFSGHQFPNYSSELNVNALLLGDSALYLCASTWTGPSYKQYFGPGTRLTVT.

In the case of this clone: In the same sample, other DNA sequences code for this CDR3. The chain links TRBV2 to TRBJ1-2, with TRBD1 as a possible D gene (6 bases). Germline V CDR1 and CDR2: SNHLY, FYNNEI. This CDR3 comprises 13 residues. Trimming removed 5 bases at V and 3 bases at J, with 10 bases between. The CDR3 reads CASSPRQDYGYTF. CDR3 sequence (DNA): TGTGCCAGCAGTCCTCGACAGGACTATGGCTACACCTTC.

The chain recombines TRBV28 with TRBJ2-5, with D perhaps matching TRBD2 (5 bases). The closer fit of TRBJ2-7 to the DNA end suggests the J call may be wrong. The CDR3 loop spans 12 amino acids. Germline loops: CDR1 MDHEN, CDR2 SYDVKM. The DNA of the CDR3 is TGTGCCAGCGAGGGTAATCAGTACGAGCAGTACTTC. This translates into CASEGNQYEQYF.

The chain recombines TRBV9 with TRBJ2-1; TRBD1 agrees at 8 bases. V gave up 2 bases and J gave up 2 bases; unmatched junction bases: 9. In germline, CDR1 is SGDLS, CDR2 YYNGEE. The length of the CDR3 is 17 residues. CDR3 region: CASSVRGQEGPYNEQFF. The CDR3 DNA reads TGTGCCAGCAGCGTCCGGGGACAGGAGGGCCCCTACAATGAGCAGTTCTTC.

The CDR3 sequence is CAITPGGDGELFF. The CDR3 DNA sequence: TGTGCCATCACCCCCGGGGGGGACGGGGAGCTGTTTTTT. The chain joins TRBV10-3 to TRBJ2-2; 8 nucleotides agree with TRBD2. V trimming: 7 bases; J trimming: 7 bases; junction bases outside the gene matches: 5. The CDR3 totals 13 residues. Germline loops: CDR1 ENHRY, CDR2 SYGVKD.

In nucleotides, the CDR3 is TGTGCCAGCAGCGGGAGAGATCCCTACGAGCAGTACTTC. Protein: CASSGRDPYEQYF. The chain carries TRBV27 and TRBJ2-7; weak D call: TRBD2 (6 bases). CDR3 length: 13 residues. Trimming cost V 6 bases and J 2 bases, with 11 bases left between them. The germline V gene has CDR1 MNHEY and CDR2 SMNVEV (reference sequence).

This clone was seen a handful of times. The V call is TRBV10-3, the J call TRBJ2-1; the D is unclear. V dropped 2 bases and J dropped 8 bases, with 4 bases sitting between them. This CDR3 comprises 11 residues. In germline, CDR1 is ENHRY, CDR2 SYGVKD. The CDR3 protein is CAISEVYEQFF. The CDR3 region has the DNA TGTGCCATCAGTGAGGTCTATGAGCAGTTCTTC.

The CDR3 loop reads CASSLGTLNIQYF. The CDR3 DNA reads as TGTGCCAGCAGTTTAGGGACTCTAAACATTCAGTACTTC. V is TRBV28 and J is TRBJ2-4, with D perhaps TRBD2 (6 bases). Trimming removed 2 bases from V and 6 bases from J, with 8 bases in between. The germline gives CDR1 MDHEN, CDR2 SYDVKM. This CDR3 has 13 residues.

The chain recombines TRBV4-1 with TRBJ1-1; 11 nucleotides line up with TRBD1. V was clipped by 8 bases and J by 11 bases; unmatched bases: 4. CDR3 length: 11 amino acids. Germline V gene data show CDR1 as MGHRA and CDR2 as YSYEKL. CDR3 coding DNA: TGCGCCAGCCGGGACAGGGGGTTGGCTTTCTTT. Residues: CASRDRGLAFF.

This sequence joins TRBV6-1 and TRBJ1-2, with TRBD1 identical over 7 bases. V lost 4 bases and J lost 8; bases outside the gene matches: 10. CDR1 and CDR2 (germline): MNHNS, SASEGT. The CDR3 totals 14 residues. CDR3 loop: CASSGLTGDWGYTF. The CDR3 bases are TGTGCCAGCAGTGGCTTAACAGGGGATTGGGGCTACACCTTC.

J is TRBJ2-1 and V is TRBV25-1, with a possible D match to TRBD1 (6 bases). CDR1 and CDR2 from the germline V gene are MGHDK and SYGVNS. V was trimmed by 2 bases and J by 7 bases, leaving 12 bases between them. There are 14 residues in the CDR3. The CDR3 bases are TGTGCCAGCAGTGAACCGGGACAAGGAAATGAGCAGTTCTTC. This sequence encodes CASSEPGQGNEQFF.

CDR3 amino acids: CASSSGTSGSNEQFF. The CDR3 coding sequence is TGTGCCAGCAGTTCCGGGACTAGCGGGAGTAATGAGCAGTTCTTC. The chain uses TRBV6-5 and TRBJ2-1; 14 bases match TRBD2. Germline lookup yields CDR1 MNHEY and CDR2 SVGAGI. Trimming took 4 bases from V and 7 from J; bases not matched to a gene: 3. This CDR3 has 15 residues.

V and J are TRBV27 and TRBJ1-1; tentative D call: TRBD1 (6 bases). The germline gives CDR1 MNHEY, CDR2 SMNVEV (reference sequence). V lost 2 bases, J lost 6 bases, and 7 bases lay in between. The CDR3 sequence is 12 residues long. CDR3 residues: CASSLTGSEAFF. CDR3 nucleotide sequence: TGTGCCAGCAGTTTAACAGGGTCTGAAGCTTTCTTT.

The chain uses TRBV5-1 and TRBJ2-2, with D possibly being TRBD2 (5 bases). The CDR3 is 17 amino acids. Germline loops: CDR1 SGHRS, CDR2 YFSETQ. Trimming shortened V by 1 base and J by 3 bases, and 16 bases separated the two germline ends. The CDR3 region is CASSLSSSGAYTGELFF. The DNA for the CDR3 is TGCGCCAGCAGCTTGTCATCCAGCGGAGCCTACACCGGGGAGCTGTTTTTT.

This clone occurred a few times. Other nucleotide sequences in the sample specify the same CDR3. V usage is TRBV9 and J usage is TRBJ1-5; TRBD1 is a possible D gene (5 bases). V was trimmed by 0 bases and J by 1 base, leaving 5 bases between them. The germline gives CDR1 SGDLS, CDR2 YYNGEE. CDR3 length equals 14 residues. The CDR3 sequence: CASSVGQSNQPQHF. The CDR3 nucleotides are TGTGCCAGCAGCGTAGGACAGAGCAATCAGCCCCAGCATTTT.

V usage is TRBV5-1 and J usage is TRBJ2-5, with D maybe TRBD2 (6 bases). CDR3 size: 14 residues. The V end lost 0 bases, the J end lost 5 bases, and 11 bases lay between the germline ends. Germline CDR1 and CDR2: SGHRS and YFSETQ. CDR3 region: CASSLGPGEETQYF. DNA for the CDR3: TGCGCCAGCAGCTTGGGTCCGGGAGAGGAGACCCAGTACTTC. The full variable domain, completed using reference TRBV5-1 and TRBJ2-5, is KAGVTQTPRYLIKTRGQQVTLSCSPISGHRSVSWYQQTPGQGLQFLFEYFSETQRNKGNFPGRFSGRQFSNSRSEMNVSTLELGDSALYLCASSLGPGEETQYFGPGTRLLVL.

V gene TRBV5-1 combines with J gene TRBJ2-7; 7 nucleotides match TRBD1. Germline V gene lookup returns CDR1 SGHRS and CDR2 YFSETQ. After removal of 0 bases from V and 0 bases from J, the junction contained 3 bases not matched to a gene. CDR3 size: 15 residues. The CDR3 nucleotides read TGCGCCAGCAGCTTGGGGGGGACAGACTCCTACGAGCAGTACTTC. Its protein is CASSLGGTDSYEQYF. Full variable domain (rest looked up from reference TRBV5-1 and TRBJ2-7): KAGVTQTPRYLIKTRGQQVTLSCSPISGHRSVSWYQQTPGQGLQFLFEYFSETQRNKGNFPGRFSGRQFSNSRSEMNVSTLELGDSALYLCASSLGGTDSYEQYFGPGTRLTVT.

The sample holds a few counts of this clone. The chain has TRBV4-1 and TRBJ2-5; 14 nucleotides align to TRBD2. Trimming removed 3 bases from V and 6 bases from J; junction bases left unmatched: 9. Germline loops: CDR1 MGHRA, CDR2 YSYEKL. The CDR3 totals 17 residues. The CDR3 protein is CASSQGLAGVFGKTQYF. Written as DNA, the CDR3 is TGCGCCAGCAGCCAGGGACTAGCGGGAGTTTTCGGAAAGACCCAGTACTTC.

The CDR3 nucleotides are TGTGCCAGCAGGGACACGGGCACTGAAGCTTTCTTT. Protein product: CASRDTGTEAFF. The chain carries TRBV28 and TRBJ1-1; D perhaps matches TRBD1 (5 bases). The CDR3 sequence is 12 residues long. The V gene's germline CDR1 is MDHEN and CDR2 SYDVKM. The V end was cut by 6 bases, the J end by 4 bases, with 9 bases between.

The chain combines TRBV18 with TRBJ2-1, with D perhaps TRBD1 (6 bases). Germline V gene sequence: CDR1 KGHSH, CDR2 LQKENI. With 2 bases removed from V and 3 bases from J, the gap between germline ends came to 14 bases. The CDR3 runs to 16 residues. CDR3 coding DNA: TGTGCCAGCTCACCAAGGGCAGGACAGCTCTACAATGAGCAGTTCTTC. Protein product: CASSPRAGQLYNEQFF.

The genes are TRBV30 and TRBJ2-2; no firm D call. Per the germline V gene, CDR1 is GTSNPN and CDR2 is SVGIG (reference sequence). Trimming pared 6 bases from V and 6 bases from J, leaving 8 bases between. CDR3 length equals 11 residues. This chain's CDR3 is CACRQAGELFF. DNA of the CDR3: TGTGCCTGTAGACAAGCCGGGGAGCTGTTTTTT.

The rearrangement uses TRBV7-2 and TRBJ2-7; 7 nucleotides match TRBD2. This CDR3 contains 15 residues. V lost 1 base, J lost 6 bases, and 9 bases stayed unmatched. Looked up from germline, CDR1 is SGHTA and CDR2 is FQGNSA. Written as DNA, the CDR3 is TGTGCCAGCAGCTTAGTACCCCTAGCGGATAGCGAGCAGTACTTC. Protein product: CASSLVPLADSEQYF.

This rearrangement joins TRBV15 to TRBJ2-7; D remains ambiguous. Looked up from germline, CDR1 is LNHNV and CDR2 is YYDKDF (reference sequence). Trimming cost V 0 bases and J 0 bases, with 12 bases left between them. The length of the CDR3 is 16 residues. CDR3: CATSRDSTVSSYEQYF. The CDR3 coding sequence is TGTGCCACCAGCAGAGATTCAACGGTTAGCTCCTACGAGCAGTACTTC.